Below, 14 T cell receptor beta chains from the same sample are listed, as sequenced in a study of OX40 agonist ivuxolimab in advanced cancers. Generated by immunoSEQ multiplex PCR, the TCRdb table keeps only in-frame clones and is missing some. The table lists about 34,000 clones, roughly four fifths of them singletons. The sample in question was CD4+ or CD8+ T cells sorted from blood, obtained in a trial of the OX40 agonist ivuxolimab. All receptors come from an adult with an advanced solid tumor such as melanoma, head and neck, liver or kidney cancer.

This clone was seen just once. The chain carries TRBV9 and TRBJ1-1; D gene ambiguous. Trimming removed 5 bases from V and 1 base from J, with 9 bases in between. The CDR3 runs 13 residues. The germline V gene has CDR1 SGDLS and CDR2 YYNGEE. The CDR3 nucleotides are TGTGCCAGCAGATCGGACGGGAACACTGAAGCTTTCTTT. Translated: CASRSDGNTEAFF.

V usage is TRBV5-1 and J usage is TRBJ2-4; D is ambiguous. This CDR3 region has 13 residues. CDR1 and CDR2 (germline): SGHRS, YFSETQ. V was shortened by 0 bases and J by 6 bases, with 7 bases between the two germline ends. For the CDR3, the DNA is TGCGCCAGCAGCTTGGCCGAGGCAAACATTCAGTACTTC. Translating gives CASSLAEANIQYF.

The J gene is TRBJ2-7, the V gene TRBV2; TRBD1 matches at 9 bases. This CDR3 region has 14 residues. CDR1 and CDR2 (germline): SNHLY, FYNNEI. With V trimmed by 6 bases and J by 3 bases, 6 bases remained unmatched. CDR3 DNA sequence: TGTGCCAGCAGGCAGGGACAGGGTCGCTACGAGCAGTACTTC. Amino acids: CASRQGQGRYEQYF.

The chain has TRBV5-4 and TRBJ1-1; D gene ambiguous. V was shortened by 6 bases and J by 4 bases, with 13 bases between the two germline ends. The germline V gene encodes CDR1 SGHNT and CDR2 YYREEE (reference sequence). The CDR3 sequence is 13 residues long. DNA of the CDR3: TGTGCCAGCATCGGGTATTTGGGCACTGAAGCTTTCTTT. Its translation: CASIGYLGTEAFF. Full variable domain (remainder filled in from reference TRBV5-4 and TRBJ1-1): ETGVTQSPTHLIKTRGQQVTLRCSSQSGHNTVSWYQQALGQGPQFIFQYYREEENGRGNFPPRFSGLQFPNYSSELNVNALELDDSALYLCASIGYLGTEAFFGQGTRLTVV.

This clone appeared a few times. The chain couples TRBV7-9 to TRBJ2-5, with 9 bases identical to TRBD2. The junction had 5 bases not matched to a gene; V was cut back by 5 bases and J by 4 bases. Germline CDR1 is SEHNR and CDR2 is FQNEAQ (reference sequence). There are 14 residues in the CDR3. The DNA for the CDR3 is TGTGCCAGCAGCCGTAGCGGGAGCGTAGAGACCCAGTACTTC. It yields the protein CASSRSGSVETQYF.

This sequence joins TRBV7-8 and TRBJ1-6; unclear D gene. Germline loops: CDR1 SGHVS, CDR2 FQNEAQ. V lost 5 bases and J lost 7, with 9 bases in between. CDR3 length: 13 amino acids. The CDR3 DNA reads TGTGCCAGCAGCCCAAGGCAGAATTCACCCCTCCACTTT. Encoded protein: CASSPRQNSPLHF.

This clone was recorded a few times. The V and J genes are TRBV2 and TRBJ1-2; 8 bases line up with TRBD1. The CDR3 covers 13 residues. CDR1 and CDR2 from the germline V gene are SNHLY and FYNNEI. The V segment lost 5 bases and the J segment 5 bases; nucleotides outside the gene matches: 4. The chain's CDR3 is CASSPDREYGYTF. CDR3 in DNA: TGTGCCAGCAGTCCGGACAGGGAATATGGCTACACCTTC.

The rearrangement joins TRBV6-6 to TRBJ2-5; 7 bases line up with TRBD1. The end of the DNA is better explained by TRBJ2-7, so the J call may be wrong. This CDR3 has 15 amino acids. In germline, CDR1 is MNHNY, CDR2 SVGAGI (reference sequence). The CDR3 DNA reads TGTGCCAGCAGTTACAGGGGGCCTTTAACCTACGAGCAGTACTTC. It encodes CASSYRGPLTYEQYF.

The rearrangement joins TRBV7-9 to TRBJ1-2; D is ambiguous. V lost 3 bases and J lost 5, with 7 bases in between. This CDR3 region has 12 residues. The germline gives CDR1 SEHNR, CDR2 FQNEAQ (reference sequence). Here the CDR3 reads CASSFGDYGYTF. The CDR3 nucleotides read TGTGCCAGCAGCTTCGGAGATTATGGCTACACCTTC. Full variable domain (outside the CDR3, taken from reference TRBV7-9 and TRBJ1-2): DTGVSQNPRHKITKRGQNVTFRCDPISEHNRLYWYRQTLGQGPEFLTYFQNEAQLEKSRLLSDRFSAERPKGSFSTLEIQRTEQGDSAMYLCASSFGDYGYTFGSGTRLTVV.

This clone showed up just once. The rearrangement uses TRBV7-2 and TRBJ1-2; 7 nucleotides line up with TRBD1. J lost 2 bases, V lost 4 bases, and 10 bases had no gene match. This CDR3 is built from 16 residues. The V gene's germline CDR1 is SGHTA and CDR2 FQGNSA. CDR3 amino acids: CASSYDASRGNYGYTF. The CDR3 nucleotides are TGTGCCAGCAGCTACGATGCGTCCAGGGGGAACTATGGCTACACCTTC.

This clone was picked up a small number of times. V and J are TRBV4-1 and TRBJ2-1; D is unclear. This CDR3 is built from 15 residues. CDR1 is MGHRA and CDR2 is YSYEKL in the germline V gene. The V gene lost 1 base and the J gene lost 2 bases, with 9 bases spanning the gap. The CDR3 spells CASSQGSLAYNEQFF. CDR3 nucleotides: TGCGCCAGCAGCCAAGGGTCTCTGGCCTACAATGAGCAGTTCTTC.

V usage is TRBV7-9 and J usage is TRBJ2-5; no firm D call. Germline values: CDR1 SEHNR, CDR2 FQNEAQ (reference sequence). Between the trimmed V and J ends, which lost 2 bases and 2 bases, there was a span of 0 bases. CDR3 length: 11 residues. CDR3 DNA: TGTGCCAGCAGCTTACAAGAGACCCAGTACTTC. As protein: CASSLQETQYF.

The rearrangement joins TRBV10-3 to TRBJ2-7; perhaps TRBD2 as D (6 bases). The CDR3 totals 14 residues. CDR1 and CDR2 (germline): ENHRY, SYGVKD. V lost 5 bases and J 1 base, leaving 12 bases between the germline ends. Written as DNA, the CDR3 is TGTGCCATCAGTAAGGGCGGGACTTCCTACGAGCAGTACTTC. This gives the protein CAISKGGTSYEQYF.

The chain has TRBV19 and TRBJ2-5, with TRBD2 matching 8 bases. Germline CDR1 and CDR2: LNHDA and SQIVND (reference sequence). There are 16 residues in the CDR3. V lost 5 bases and J lost 5; bases outside the gene matches: 13. DNA of the CDR3: TGTGCCAGTAGTCCTCTACTAGCGGAGGGGCTGGAGACCCAGTACTTC. The encoded protein is CASSPLLAEGLETQYF.